The present entry profiles one TCR beta chain with its context. The data stem from a study of T cell changes during pregnancy in multiple sclerosis. Data came from immunoSEQ multiplex PCR; TCRdb stores just in-frame clones and leaves some out. This table holds some 46,000 clones, over 80% found once. Germline assignment: CDR1 SEHNR and CDR2 FQNEAQ (reference sequence). CDR3 length equals 15 residues. The ends lost 5 bases at V and 6 bases at J; junction bases unmatched: 4. The rearrangement joins TRBV7-9 to TRBJ2-1; 13 bases match TRBD2. The clonotype comes from a female donor with multiple sclerosis, enrolled in a pregnancy study. Material: peripheral blood. In DNA, the CDR3 is TGTGCCAGCAGCGGAGGACTAGCGGGAGCCAATGAGCAGTTCTTC. Protein sequence: CASSGGLAGANEQFF.